A selection of T cell receptor beta chains follows, all from one sample in a study of blood T cell repertoires in COVID-19. Here immunoSEQ multiplex PCR was the method, and the copy in TCRdb shows in-frame clones only, minus some. Among 250,000 or so clones, about 90% were seen once, and the ten largest hold approximately 2.3%. Specimen: peripheral blood. The source is a woman aged 55 to 70 with COVID-19, enrolled during active disease. Each CDR3 is given with its conserved first and last residue. Each record gives: clone size, V gene, J gene, D gene, CDR3 DNA, CDR3 protein. A D gene is named only where the DNA matches it firmly. Clone size is given for some rows only: seen once, a few or many times, or a class if the clone is expanded.

abundance: NA; v_gene: TRBV19; j_gene: TRBJ2-5; d_gene: TRBD2; CDR3nt: TGTGCCAGTAGTTCGAACCCACGGGGGGGCAGGAAGGAGACCCAGTACTTC; CDR3aa: CASSSNPRGGRKETQYF
abundance: NA; v_gene: TRBV6-2/TRBV6-3; j_gene: TRBJ2-7; d_gene: TRBD1; CDR3nt: TGTGCCAGCAGTACGATCACAGGGGACGAGCAGTACTTC; CDR3aa: CASSTITGDEQYF
abundance: once; v_gene: TRBV5-4; j_gene: TRBJ2-3; d_gene: TRBD1; CDR3nt: TGTGCCAGCAGCCCTTGGACAGGGGCCTCAGATACGCAGTATTTT; CDR3aa: CASSPWTGASDTQYF
abundance: NA; v_gene: TRBV6-5; j_gene: TRBJ1-1; d_gene: TRBD1; CDR3nt: TGTGCCAGCAGTTATCCCGACAGGGCCACTGAAGCTTTCTTT; CDR3aa: CASSYPDRATEAFF
abundance: NA; v_gene: TRBV5-6; j_gene: TRBJ1-3; d_gene: TRBD1; CDR3nt: TGTGCCAGCAAGGAGACAGGGGGGCGAAACACCATATATTTT; CDR3aa: CASKETGGRNTIYF
abundance: NA; v_gene: TRBV19; j_gene: TRBJ2-5; d_gene: NA; CDR3nt: TGTGCCAGTAGTATCTCAGGGGACGAGACCCAGTACTTC; CDR3aa: CASSISGDETQYF
abundance: NA; v_gene: TRBV5-1; j_gene: TRBJ2-3; d_gene: TRBD2; CDR3nt: TGCGCCAGCAGCTCCGGACTAGCGGGGGGGACTAGCACAGATACGCAGTATTTT; CDR3aa: CASSSGLAGGTSTDTQYF
abundance: once; v_gene: TRBV7-3; j_gene: TRBJ2-1; d_gene: TRBD1; CDR3nt: TGTGCCAGCAGCTTAACGGGACAGGGGGTCGTCTCAGAGCAGTTCTTC; CDR3aa: CASSLTGQGVVSEQFF
abundance: NA; v_gene: TRBV11-3; j_gene: TRBJ2-2; d_gene: TRBD2; CDR3nt: TGTGCCAGCAGCGGCACTAGCGGGGCGGGCGGGGAGCTGTTTTTT; CDR3aa: CASSGTSGAGGELFF
abundance: few; v_gene: TRBV5-4; j_gene: TRBJ1-1; d_gene: NA; CDR3nt: TGTGCCAGCCTAAATCGAGGGAACACTGAAGCTTTCTTT; CDR3aa: CASLNRGNTEAFF
abundance: NA; v_gene: TRBV19; j_gene: TRBJ1-1; d_gene: NA; CDR3nt: TGTGCCAGTAGCGGGGGGGGACAGAACACTGAAGCTTTCTTT; CDR3aa: CASSGGGQNTEAFF
abundance: NA; v_gene: TRBV2; j_gene: TRBJ2-7; d_gene: TRBD1; CDR3nt: TGTGCCAGCAGGAACGAACCACAGGGGAGCATCAAGCAGTACTTC; CDR3aa: CASRNEPQGSIKQYF
abundance: NA; v_gene: TRBV4-3; j_gene: TRBJ2-5; d_gene: TRBD2; CDR3nt: TGCGCCAGCAGCCAAGAACTCGGGGGGGCTCAAGAGACCCAGTACTTC; CDR3aa: CASSQELGGAQETQYF
abundance: NA; v_gene: TRBV6-5; j_gene: TRBJ1-2; d_gene: TRBD1; CDR3nt: TGTGCCAGCAGTCTGGGGACAGGTGATGGCTACACCTTC; CDR3aa: CASSLGTGDGYTF
abundance: once; v_gene: TRBV7-3; j_gene: TRBJ2-3; d_gene: TRBD1; CDR3nt: TGTGCCAGCAGCTGGGGACAGGGAAGCACAGATACGCAGTATTTT; CDR3aa: CASSWGQGSTDTQYF
abundance: NA; v_gene: TRBV5-4; j_gene: TRBJ2-7; d_gene: TRBD2; CDR3nt: TGTGCCAGCAGCTTGGGCCTAGCGGGGGTTTCCGAGCAGTACTTC; CDR3aa: CASSLGLAGVSEQYF
abundance: NA; v_gene: TRBV5-1; j_gene: TRBJ2-5; d_gene: NA; CDR3nt: TGCGCCAGCAGCATACCGGACTCCGGTGAGACCCAGTACTTC; CDR3aa: CASSIPDSGETQYF
abundance: NA; v_gene: TRBV6-4; j_gene: TRBJ1-4; d_gene: NA; CDR3nt: TGTGCCAACAAACCCGGCCAACATATCAGGAAAGAAAAACTGTTTTTT; CDR3aa: CANKPGQHIRKEKLFF
abundance: NA; v_gene: TRBV30; j_gene: TRBJ1-2; d_gene: NA; CDR3nt: TGTGCCTGGAGTTCACAGGGCCAGGGCTACACCTTC; CDR3aa: CAWSSQGQGYTF
abundance: NA; v_gene: TRBV21-1; j_gene: TRBJ1-3; d_gene: NA; CDR3nt: TGTGCCAGCAGCAAAGCTCGCGCAGGGAACTCTGGAAACACCATATATTTT; CDR3aa: CASSKARAGNSGNTIYF
abundance: NA; v_gene: TRBV12-5; j_gene: TRBJ1-1; d_gene: NA; CDR3nt: TGTGCTAGTGGTTTAAGGGGGAGCCGCGATGGGGCTTTCTTT; CDR3aa: CASGLRGSRDGAFF
abundance: NA; v_gene: TRBV6-1; j_gene: TRBJ1-2; d_gene: NA; CDR3nt: TGTGCCAGCAGTGAACAGGGGACCTATGGCTACACCTTC; CDR3aa: CASSEQGTYGYTF
abundance: NA; v_gene: TRBV7-9; j_gene: TRBJ2-2; d_gene: NA; CDR3nt: TGTGCCAGCAGCTTAGGACAGGCCGGGGAGCTGTTTTTT; CDR3aa: CASSLGQAGELFF
abundance: NA; v_gene: TRBV18; j_gene: TRBJ2-5; d_gene: NA; CDR3nt: TGTGCCAGCTCACCCCCTCAAGAGACCCAGTACTTC; CDR3aa: CASSPPQETQYF
abundance: NA; v_gene: TRBV11-2; j_gene: TRBJ1-6; d_gene: NA; CDR3nt: TGTGCCAGCAGCTCCCTGCAGGGGCTAAATTCACCCCTCCACTTT; CDR3aa: CASSSLQGLNSPLHF
abundance: NA; v_gene: TRBV9; j_gene: TRBJ2-3; d_gene: TRBD1; CDR3nt: TGTGCCAGCAGCCTCTCCCTCGGGACAGGGGGGCGCAGCAAAACAGATACGCAGTATTTT; CDR3aa: CASSLSLGTGGRSKTDTQYF
abundance: NA; v_gene: TRBV5-5; j_gene: TRBJ1-5; d_gene: TRBD1; CDR3nt: TGTGCCAGCAGCTCGTATTTTAATGTTAGGGACAGAAGCAATCAGCCCCAGCATTTT; CDR3aa: CASSSYFNVRDRSNQPQHF
abundance: NA; v_gene: TRBV19; j_gene: TRBJ2-5; d_gene: NA; CDR3nt: TGTGCCAGTAGCCTTCCCGTCGGGGAGACCCAGTACTTC; CDR3aa: CASSLPVGETQYF
abundance: NA; v_gene: TRBV27; j_gene: TRBJ2-3; d_gene: TRBD2; CDR3nt: TGTGCCAGCACCTCGCGCTGGGCTAGCGGGGGGCTTAGATTTAGCACAGATACGCAGTATTTT; CDR3aa: CASTSRWASGGLRFSTDTQYF
abundance: NA; v_gene: TRBV6-5; j_gene: TRBJ1-3; d_gene: NA; CDR3nt: TGTGCCAGCAGCCGGGGTTTGATCTCTGGAAACACCATATATTTT; CDR3aa: CASSRGLISGNTIYF
abundance: NA; v_gene: TRBV11-3; j_gene: TRBJ2-1; d_gene: TRBD1; CDR3nt: TGTGCCAGCAGCCAAGGACAGGGGGTTTCTCTCGGTGAGCAGTTCTTC; CDR3aa: CASSQGQGVSLGEQFF
abundance: NA; v_gene: TRBV7-9; j_gene: TRBJ2-3; d_gene: TRBD2; CDR3nt: TGTGCCAGCAGCTCCCACCGGACTAGCCGGCTGAGCACAGATACGCAGTATTTT; CDR3aa: CASSSHRTSRLSTDTQYF
abundance: NA; v_gene: TRBV2; j_gene: TRBJ2-6; d_gene: TRBD1; CDR3nt: TGTGCCAGCAGGCTACAGGGGTCCTCTGGGGCCAACGTCCTGACTTTC; CDR3aa: CASRLQGSSGANVLTF
abundance: NA; v_gene: TRBV9; j_gene: TRBJ1-2; d_gene: NA; CDR3nt: TGTGCCAGCAGCTTCCAGGGCCTAGCTAACTATGGCTACACCTTC; CDR3aa: CASSFQGLANYGYTF
abundance: few; v_gene: TRBV9; j_gene: TRBJ1-2; d_gene: NA; CDR3nt: TGTGCCAGCAGCTCAGAGCCACAGGGACACCGACGCACCTTC; CDR3aa: CASSSEPQGHRRTF
abundance: few; v_gene: TRBV5-1; j_gene: TRBJ2-7; d_gene: NA; CDR3nt: TGCGCCAGCAGCCACCGTGATGGGGCCGAGCAGTACTTC; CDR3aa: CASSHRDGAEQYF
abundance: NA; v_gene: TRBV18; j_gene: TRBJ1-4; d_gene: NA; CDR3nt: TGTGCCAGCTCTCGGGAGTCCGCGAATGAAAAACTGTTTTTT; CDR3aa: CASSRESANEKLFF
abundance: NA; v_gene: TRBV5-1; j_gene: TRBJ2-7; d_gene: TRBD1; CDR3nt: TGCGCCAGCAGCTCCTCCGGGACAGTCTACGAGCAGTACTTC; CDR3aa: CASSSSGTVYEQYF
abundance: once; v_gene: TRBV5-4; j_gene: TRBJ2-1; d_gene: TRBD1; CDR3nt: TGTGCCAGCAGTTGGGACAGCTTGGGCAATGAGCAGTTCTTC; CDR3aa: CASSWDSLGNEQFF
abundance: once; v_gene: TRBV7-2; j_gene: TRBJ1-5; d_gene: NA; CDR3nt: TGTGCCAGCAGCTTAGACGTAGAGCCCCAGCATTTT; CDR3aa: CASSLDVEPQHF
abundance: NA; v_gene: TRBV28; j_gene: TRBJ2-2; d_gene: TRBD1; CDR3nt: TGTGCCAGCAGAAGACAGGGGAGAACCGGGGAGCTGTTTTTT; CDR3aa: CASRRQGRTGELFF
abundance: NA; v_gene: TRBV19; j_gene: TRBJ2-1; d_gene: NA; CDR3nt: TGTGCCAGTAGTATCGGACACCGCGGGGCCTACAATGAGCAGTTCTTC; CDR3aa: CASSIGHRGAYNEQFF
abundance: NA; v_gene: TRBV7-2; j_gene: TRBJ1-3; d_gene: NA; CDR3nt: TGTGCCAGCAGCTTATCAGCAGGGGCGGGTAGAAACACCATATATTTT; CDR3aa: CASSLSAGAGRNTIYF
abundance: NA; v_gene: TRBV15; j_gene: TRBJ1-4; d_gene: NA; CDR3nt: TGTGCCACCAGCCGCCTCTGGGGGGGGAGTGGAACTAATGAAAAACTGTTTTTT; CDR3aa: CATSRLWGGSGTNEKLFF
abundance: NA; v_gene: TRBV5-5; j_gene: TRBJ1-2; d_gene: TRBD1; CDR3nt: TGTGCCAGCAGCCCTCAGGGGGCGTTAATCTATGGCTACACCTTC; CDR3aa: CASSPQGALIYGYTF
abundance: NA; v_gene: TRBV6-1; j_gene: TRBJ1-5; d_gene: TRBD1; CDR3nt: TGTGCCAGCAGTGATTCCGAAGGGGGCCGTCAGCCCCAGCATTTT; CDR3aa: CASSDSEGGRQPQHF
abundance: NA; v_gene: TRBV19; j_gene: TRBJ1-5; d_gene: NA; CDR3nt: TGTGCCAGTAAGTTCGCGAGTAGCAATCAGCCCCAGCATTTT; CDR3aa: CASKFASSNQPQHF
abundance: once; v_gene: TRBV5-1; j_gene: TRBJ2-7; d_gene: TRBD2; CDR3nt: TGCGCCAGCAGCTGGGTAGCGGGGGGCGTCGACGAGCAGTACTTC; CDR3aa: CASSWVAGGVDEQYF
abundance: NA; v_gene: TRBV24-1; j_gene: TRBJ1-4; d_gene: NA; CDR3nt: TGTGCCCCGAGGGGGGCGGGGGTCGCCGGAAAGTATGAAAAACTGTTTTTT; CDR3aa: CAPRGAGVAGKYEKLFF
abundance: NA; v_gene: TRBV5-6; j_gene: TRBJ1-2; d_gene: TRBD1; CDR3nt: TGTGCCAGCAGCTTGGGGACAGGGTACGGCTACACCTTC; CDR3aa: CASSLGTGYGYTF
abundance: once; v_gene: TRBV5-8; j_gene: TRBJ2-5; d_gene: TRBD1; CDR3nt: TGTGCCAGCAGCTGGACAGGGGAGAAGACCCAGTACTTC; CDR3aa: CASSWTGEKTQYF
abundance: NA; v_gene: TRBV19; j_gene: TRBJ1-6; d_gene: NA; CDR3nt: TGTGCCAGTAGTATAAATGGATTGGCGGCATCACCCCTCCACTTT; CDR3aa: CASSINGLAASPLHF
abundance: NA; v_gene: TRBV10-3; j_gene: TRBJ1-5; d_gene: NA; CDR3nt: TGTGCCATCAGGCCTGACATCAATCAGCCCCAGCATTTT; CDR3aa: CAIRPDINQPQHF